Included here is one T cell receptor (beta chain) sequence, with context. What it recognizes is unknown. Sequencing used immunoSEQ multiplex PCR; TCRdb keeps in-frame clones, though not all of them. This sample has some 45,000 clones, with 70% to 90% found just once. The data are from a study of OX40 agonist ivuxolimab in advanced cancers. The wider study: Intravenous ivuxolimab was administered to patients every 2 weeks at 0.01 to 10 mg/kg. Patients enrolled in dose escalation were diagnosed with hepatocellular carcinoma, melanoma, renal cell or head and neck cancer. General observations from the study: More expanded clones were seen, on average, in CD8+ T cells than in CD4+. It was not determined which antigens were specifically recognized by the peripheral T cells that had undergone clonal expansion.

Germline values: CDR1 SGHVS, CDR2 FNYEAQ. The junction had 14 bases not matched to a gene; V was cut back by 0 bases and J by 6 bases. This CDR3 is built from 19 residues. The chain is built from TRBV7-6 and TRBJ1-2; 12 nucleotides align to TRBD1. Sequenced here: CD4+ or CD8+ T cells sorted from blood, sampled in a trial of the OX40 agonist ivuxolimab. This sequence originates from an adult with an advanced solid tumor such as melanoma, head and neck, liver or kidney cancer. DNA for the CDR3: TGTGCCAGCAGCTTAGCTATAACGGGACAGGGGGCATTCGAAGATGGCTACACCTTC. This translates into CASSLAITGQGAFEDGYTF.